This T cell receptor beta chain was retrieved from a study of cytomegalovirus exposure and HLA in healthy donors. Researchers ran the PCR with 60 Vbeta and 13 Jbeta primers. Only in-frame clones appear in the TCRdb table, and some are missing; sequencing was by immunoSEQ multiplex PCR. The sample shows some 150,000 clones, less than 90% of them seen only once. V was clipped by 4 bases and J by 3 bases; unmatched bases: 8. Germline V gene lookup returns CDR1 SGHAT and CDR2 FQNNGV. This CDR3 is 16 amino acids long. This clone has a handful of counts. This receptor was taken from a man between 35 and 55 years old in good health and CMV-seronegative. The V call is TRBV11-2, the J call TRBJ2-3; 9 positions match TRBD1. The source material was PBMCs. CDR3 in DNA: TGTGCCAGCAGCTCCCGGGACAGGGATATTACAGATACGCAGTATTTT. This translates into CASSSRDRDITDTQYF.